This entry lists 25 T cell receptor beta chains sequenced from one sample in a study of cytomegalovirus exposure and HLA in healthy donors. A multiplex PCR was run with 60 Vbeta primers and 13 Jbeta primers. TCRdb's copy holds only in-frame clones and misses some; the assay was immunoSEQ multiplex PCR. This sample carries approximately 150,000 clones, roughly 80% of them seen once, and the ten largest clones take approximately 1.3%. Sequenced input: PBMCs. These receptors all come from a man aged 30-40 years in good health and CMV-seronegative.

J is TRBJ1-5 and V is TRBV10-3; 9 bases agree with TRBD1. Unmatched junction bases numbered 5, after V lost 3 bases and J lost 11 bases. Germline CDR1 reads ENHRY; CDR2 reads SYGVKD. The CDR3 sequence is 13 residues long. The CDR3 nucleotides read TGTGCCATCAGTGAAGGACAGGGGTTTTCCCAGCATTTT. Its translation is CAISEGQGFSQHF.

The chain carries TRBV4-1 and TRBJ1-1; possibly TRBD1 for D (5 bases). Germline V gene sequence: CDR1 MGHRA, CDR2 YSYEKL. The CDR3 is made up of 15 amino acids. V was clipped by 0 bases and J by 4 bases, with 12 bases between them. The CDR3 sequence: CASSQDWAQGTEAFF. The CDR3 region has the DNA TGCGCCAGCAGCCAAGATTGGGCCCAGGGCACTGAAGCTTTCTTT.

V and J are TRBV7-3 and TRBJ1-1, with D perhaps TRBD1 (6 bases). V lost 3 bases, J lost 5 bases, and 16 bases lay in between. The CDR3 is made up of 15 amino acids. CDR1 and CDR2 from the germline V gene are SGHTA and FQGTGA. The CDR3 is CASSFDGQSITEAFF. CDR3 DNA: TGTGCCAGCAGCTTTGATGGACAGAGCATAACTGAAGCTTTCTTT.

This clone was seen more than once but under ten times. CDR3 DNA: TGTGCCAGCAGTTTCGGCGGGGGCGGGGGGGAGACCCAGTACTTC. Amino acids: CASSFGGGGGETQYF. The V and J genes are TRBV28 and TRBJ2-5; 8 nucleotides align to TRBD2. The V gene's germline CDR1 is MDHEN and CDR2 SYDVKM. Trimming took 3 bases from V and 5 from J; bases not matched to a gene: 8. This CDR3 spans 15 amino acids.

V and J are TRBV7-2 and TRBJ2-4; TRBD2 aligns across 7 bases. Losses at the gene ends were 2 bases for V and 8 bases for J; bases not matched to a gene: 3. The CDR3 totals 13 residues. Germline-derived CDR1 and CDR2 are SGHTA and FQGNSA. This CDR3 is CASSLIREDIQYF. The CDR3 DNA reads TGTGCCAGCAGCTTAATCCGGGAGGACATTCAGTACTTC.

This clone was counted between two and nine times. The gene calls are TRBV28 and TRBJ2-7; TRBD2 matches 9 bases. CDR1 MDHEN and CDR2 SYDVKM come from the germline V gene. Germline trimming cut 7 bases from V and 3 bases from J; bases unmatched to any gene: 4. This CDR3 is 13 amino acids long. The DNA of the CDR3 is TGTGCCAGCACTAGCGGGGACCTCTACGAGCAGTACTTC. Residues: CASTSGDLYEQYF.

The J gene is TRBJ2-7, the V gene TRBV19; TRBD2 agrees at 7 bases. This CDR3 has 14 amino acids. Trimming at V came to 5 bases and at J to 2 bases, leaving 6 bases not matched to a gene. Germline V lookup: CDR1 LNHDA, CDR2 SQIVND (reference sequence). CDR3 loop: CASSPPGGTYEQYF. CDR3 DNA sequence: TGTGCCAGTAGTCCACCGGGAGGTACCTACGAGCAGTACTTC.

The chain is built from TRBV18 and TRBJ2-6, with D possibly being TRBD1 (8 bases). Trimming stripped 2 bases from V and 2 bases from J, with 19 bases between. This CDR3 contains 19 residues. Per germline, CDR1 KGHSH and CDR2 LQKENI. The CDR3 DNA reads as TGTGCCAGCTCACCAGCCCGACAGGGGACTACCACTGGGGCCAACGTCCTGACTTTC. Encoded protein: CASSPARQGTTTGANVLTF.

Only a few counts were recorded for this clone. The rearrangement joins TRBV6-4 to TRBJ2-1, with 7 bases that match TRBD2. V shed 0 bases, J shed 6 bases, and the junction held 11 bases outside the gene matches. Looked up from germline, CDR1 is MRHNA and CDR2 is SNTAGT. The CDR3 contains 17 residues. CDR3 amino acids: CASSDSGSASGLNEQFF. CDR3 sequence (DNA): TGTGCCAGCAGTGACTCAGGGAGTGCTAGCGGACTCAATGAGCAGTTCTTC.

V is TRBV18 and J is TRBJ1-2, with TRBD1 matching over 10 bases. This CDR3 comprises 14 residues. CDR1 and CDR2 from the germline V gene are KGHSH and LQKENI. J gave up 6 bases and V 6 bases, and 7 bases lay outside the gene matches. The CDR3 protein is CASSETGTGDGYTF. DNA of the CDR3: TGTGCCAGCTCGGAAACCGGGACAGGGGATGGCTACACCTTC. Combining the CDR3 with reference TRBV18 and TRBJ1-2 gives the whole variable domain NAGVMQNPRHLVRRRGQEARLRCSPMKGHSHVYWYRQLPEEGLKFMVYLQKENIIDESGMPKERFSAEFPKEGPSILRIQQVVRGDSAAYFCASSETGTGDGYTFGSGTRLTVV.

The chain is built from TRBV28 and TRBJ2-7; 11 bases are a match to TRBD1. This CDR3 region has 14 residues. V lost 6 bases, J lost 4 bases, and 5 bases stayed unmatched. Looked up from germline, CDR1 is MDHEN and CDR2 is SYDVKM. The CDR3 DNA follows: TGTGCCAGCAGCCCCGGACAGGGGGCGTACGAGCAGTACTTC. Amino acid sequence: CASSPGQGAYEQYF. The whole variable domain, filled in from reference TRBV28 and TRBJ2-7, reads DVKVTQSSRYLVKRTGEKVFLECVQDMDHENMFWYRQDPGLGLRLIYFSYDVKMKEKGDIPEGYSVSREKKERFSLILESASTNQTSMYLCASSPGQGAYEQYFGPGTRLTVT.

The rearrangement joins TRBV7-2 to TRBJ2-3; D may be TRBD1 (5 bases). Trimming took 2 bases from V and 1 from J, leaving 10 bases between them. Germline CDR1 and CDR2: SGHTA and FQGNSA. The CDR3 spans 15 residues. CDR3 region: CASSLQGIGTDTQYF. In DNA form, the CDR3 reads TGTGCCAGCAGCTTACAGGGTATCGGCACAGATACGCAGTATTTT.

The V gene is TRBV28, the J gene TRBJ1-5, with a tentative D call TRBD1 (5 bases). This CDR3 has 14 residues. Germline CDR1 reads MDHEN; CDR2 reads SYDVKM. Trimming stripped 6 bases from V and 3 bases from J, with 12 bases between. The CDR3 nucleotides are TGTGCCAGCAGGGAGACAGTTACCAATCAGCCCCAGCATTTT. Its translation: CASRETVTNQPQHF.

CDR3 sequence: CASSAPGTPTQYF. The CDR3 DNA reads as TGTGCCAGCAGTGCGCCCGGGACACCCACGCAGTACTTC. The chain is built from TRBV6-1 and TRBJ2-5, with a possible D match to TRBD1 (6 bases). The V end lost 4 bases, the J end lost 11 bases, and 17 bases lay between the germline ends. The CDR3 has 13 amino acids. Germline CDR1 is MNHNS and CDR2 is SASEGT.

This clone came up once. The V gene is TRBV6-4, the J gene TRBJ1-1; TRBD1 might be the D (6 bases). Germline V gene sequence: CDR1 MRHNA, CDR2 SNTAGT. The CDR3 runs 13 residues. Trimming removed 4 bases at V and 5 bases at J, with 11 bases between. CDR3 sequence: CASSAGHGTEAFF. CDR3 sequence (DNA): TGTGCCAGCAGTGCGGGACACGGGACTGAAGCTTTCTTT.

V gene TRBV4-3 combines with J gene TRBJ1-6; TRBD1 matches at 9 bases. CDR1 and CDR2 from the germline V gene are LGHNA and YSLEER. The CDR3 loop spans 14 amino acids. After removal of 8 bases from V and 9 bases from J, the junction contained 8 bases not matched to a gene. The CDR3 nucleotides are TGCGCCAGCGGCTTGACAGGGGGTTTTTCACCCCTCCACTTT. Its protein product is CASGLTGGFSPLHF.

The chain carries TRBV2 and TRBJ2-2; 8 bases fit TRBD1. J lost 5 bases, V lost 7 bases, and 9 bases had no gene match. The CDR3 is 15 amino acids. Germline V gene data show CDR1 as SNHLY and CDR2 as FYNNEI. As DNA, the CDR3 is TGTGCCAGCACCCACGGACAGGGTGATACCGGGGAGCTGTTTTTT. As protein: CASTHGQGDTGELFF.

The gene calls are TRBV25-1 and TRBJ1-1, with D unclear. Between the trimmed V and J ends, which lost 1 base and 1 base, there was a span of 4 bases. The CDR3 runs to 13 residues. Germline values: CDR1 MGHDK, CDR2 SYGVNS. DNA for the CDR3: TGTGCCAGCAGTGAATTTCAGAACACTGAAGCTTTCTTT. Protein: CASSEFQNTEAFF.

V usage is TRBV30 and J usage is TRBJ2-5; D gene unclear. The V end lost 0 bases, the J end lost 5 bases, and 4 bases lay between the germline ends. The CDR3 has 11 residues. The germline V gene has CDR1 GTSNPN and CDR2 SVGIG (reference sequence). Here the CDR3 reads CAWSVSETQYF. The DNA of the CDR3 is TGTGCCTGGAGTGTGTCGGAGACCCAGTACTTC.

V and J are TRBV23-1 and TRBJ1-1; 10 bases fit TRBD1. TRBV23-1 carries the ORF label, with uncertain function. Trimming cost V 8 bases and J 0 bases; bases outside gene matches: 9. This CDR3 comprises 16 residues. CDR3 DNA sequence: TGCGCCAGCTCCGGACAGGGGGGAAATATGAACACTGAAGCTTTCTTT. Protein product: CASSGQGGNMNTEAFF.

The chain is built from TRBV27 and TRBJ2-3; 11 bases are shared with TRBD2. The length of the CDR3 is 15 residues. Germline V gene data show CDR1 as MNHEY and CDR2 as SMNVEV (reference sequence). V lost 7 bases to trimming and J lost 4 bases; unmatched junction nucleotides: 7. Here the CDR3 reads CASTPSGRTADTQYF. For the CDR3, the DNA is TGTGCCAGCACCCCTAGCGGGAGGACCGCAGATACGCAGTATTTT.

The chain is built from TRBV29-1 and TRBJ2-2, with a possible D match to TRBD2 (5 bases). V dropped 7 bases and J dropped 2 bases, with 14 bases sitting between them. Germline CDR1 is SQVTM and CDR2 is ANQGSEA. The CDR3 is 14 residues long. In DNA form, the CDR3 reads TGCAGCGCGACCTCGGGGTTCAACACCGGGGAGCTGTTTTTT. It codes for CSATSGFNTGELFF.

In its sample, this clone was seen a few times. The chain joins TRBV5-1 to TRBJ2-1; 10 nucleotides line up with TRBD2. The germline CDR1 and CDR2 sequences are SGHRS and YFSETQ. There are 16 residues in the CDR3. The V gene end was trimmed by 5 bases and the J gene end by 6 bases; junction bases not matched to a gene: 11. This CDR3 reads CASSSSTSGTGNEQFF. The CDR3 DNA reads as TGCGCCAGCAGTTCTTCAACTAGCGGGACGGGCAATGAGCAGTTCTTC.

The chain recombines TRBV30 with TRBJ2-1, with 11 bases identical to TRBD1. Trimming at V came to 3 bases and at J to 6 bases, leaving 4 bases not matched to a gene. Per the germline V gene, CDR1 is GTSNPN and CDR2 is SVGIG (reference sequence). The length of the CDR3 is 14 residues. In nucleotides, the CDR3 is TGTGCCTGGAGACGAGGGACAGGGGGCAATGAGCAGTTCTTC. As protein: CAWRRGTGGNEQFF.

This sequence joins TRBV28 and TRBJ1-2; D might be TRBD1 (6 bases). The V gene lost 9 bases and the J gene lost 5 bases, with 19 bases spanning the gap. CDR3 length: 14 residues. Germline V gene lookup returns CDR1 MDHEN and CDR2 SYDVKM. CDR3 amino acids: CASSPQGRGYGYTF. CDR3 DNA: TGTGCCAGTAGTCCCCAGGGCAGGGGTTATGGCTACACCTTC.